Below, one TCR beta chain is given with its context. These data come from a study of blood T cell repertoires in COVID-19. Across the whole study: Collection of acute and convalescent COVID-19 samples took place in the United States, Italy and Spain. Sources were T cells, B-cell-depleted T cells, or PBMCs; the material itself was cDNA or gDNA.

In the original analysis: Reference gene primer amplification in the assay estimated nucleated cell counts. TCRdb's copy holds only in-frame clones and misses some; the assay was immunoSEQ multiplex PCR. The D gene and trimming were derived from the DNA, and the V and J assignments and clone size from that table. Counted here are under 300,000 clones, about four fifths occurring once; the ten biggest clones make up 3% to 4%. CDR3 size: 15 residues. CDR1 and CDR2 (germline): SEHNR, FQNEAQ (reference sequence). The ends were cut back, 2 bases at V and 6 bases at J, with 16 bases in the middle. The receptor was derived from a woman in her late teens or twenties with acute or convalescent COVID-19. Sequencing was carried out using peripheral blood. This chain connects TRBV7-9 to TRBJ1-2; D is uncertain. The CDR3 DNA reads TGTGCCAGCAGCTTAAAGGCAGGCTCCACGGATGGCTACACCTTC. Encoded protein: CASSLKAGSTDGYTF.